These 9 T cell receptor beta chains originate from one sample sequenced in a study of T cell repertoires in cytomegalovirus infection. TCRdb fed the reads into MiXCR, producing one record per CDR3 protein. Among about 440,000 distinct CDR3 sequences listed, 25% to 40% were seen once. The material sequenced was PBMCs. The receptors stem from a human donor in good health (CMV status not recorded). Some clones in this sample may be carry-over from other donors' samples.

Worth noting for this clonotype: The junction does not match germline at one end; this may be a read error. The rearrangement links TRBV5-1 to TRBJ2-3, with TRBD1 identical over 8 bases. The CDR3 consists of 14 residues. The germline V gene encodes CDR1 SGHRS and CDR2 YFSETQ. The CDR3 reads CASSLGDRGDTQSF. The CDR3 DNA is TGCGCCAGCAGCTTGGGTGACAGGGGTGATACGCAGTCTTTT.

The chain links TRBV24-1 to TRBJ2-3; D is ambiguous. Trimming removed 1 base at V and 1 base at J, with 5 bases between. The CDR3 covers 14 residues. Germline V CDR1 and CDR2: KGHDR, SFDVKD. CDR3 loop: CATSDFGGTDTQYF. CDR3 bases: TGTGCCACCAGTGATTTCGGAGGCACAGATACGCAGTATTTT.

Many counts were recorded for this clonotype. The chain links TRBV12-3 or TRBV12-4 to TRBJ1-5; D is unresolved. V was trimmed by 3 bases and J by 3 bases, leaving 12 bases between them. This CDR3 is 15 amino acids long. CDR3 residues: CASSLGRMDNQPQHF. DNA for the CDR3: TGTGCCAGCAGTTTGGGCAGGATGGACAATCAGCCCCAGCATTTT.

The chain carries TRBV19 and TRBJ1-5; tentative D call: TRBD1 (5 bases). The CDR3 extends over 14 amino acids. Germline lookup yields CDR1 LNHDA and CDR2 SQIVND (reference sequence). Trimming removed 6 bases at V and 3 bases at J, with 12 bases between. The CDR3 here is CASRARVDNQPQHF. In nucleotides, the CDR3 is TGTGCCAGTAGGGCCAGGGTGGACAATCAGCCCCAGCATTTT.

The table lists this clonotype with many counts. The gene calls are TRBV7-2 and TRBJ1-1, with D maybe TRBD1 (5 bases). The CDR3 spans 12 residues. CDR1 SGHTA and CDR2 FQGNSA come from the germline V gene. V shed 7 bases and J shed 6 bases, with 12 bases lying between them. CDR3 bases: TGTGCCAGCACACCCCGGGGACCTGAAGCTTTCTTT. It translates to CASTPRGPEAFF. Variable domain in full (rest from reference TRBV7-2 and TRBJ1-1): GAGVSQSPSNKVTEKGKDVELRCDPISGHTALYWYRQSLGQGLEFLIYFQGNSAPDKSGLPSDRFSAERTGGSVSTLTIQRTQQEDSAVYLCASTPRGPEAFFGQGTRLTVV.

The chain couples TRBV12-3 or TRBV12-4 to TRBJ2-3; D is unclear. Between the trimmed V and J ends, which lost 7 bases and 10 bases, there was a span of 21 bases. This CDR3 spans 14 amino acids. CDR3 in DNA: TGTGCCAGCAACTCGGTCGAAACGAAGGCCCCGCAGTATTTT. This gives the protein CASNSVETKAPQYF.

The V call is TRBV5-6, the J call TRBJ2-1; D perhaps matches TRBD1 (5 bases). V was trimmed by 2 bases and J by 0 bases, leaving 12 bases between them. Germline CDR1 SGHDT, CDR2 YYEEEE. This CDR3 is 16 amino acids long. The CDR3 reads CASSFRAPSSYNEQFF. For the CDR3, the DNA is TGTGCCAGCAGCTTCAGGGCCCCAAGCTCCTACAATGAGCAGTTCTTC. The whole variable domain, filled in from reference TRBV5-6 and TRBJ2-1, reads DAGVTQSPTHLIKTRGQQVTLRCSPKSGHDTVSWYQQALGQGPQFIFQYYEEEERQRGNFPDRFSGHQFPNYSSELNVNALLLGDSALYLCASSFRAPSSYNEQFFGPGTRLTVL.

A remark on this clonotype: At one end the junction does not follow the germline gene, possibly because of a read error. This rearrangement joins TRBV6-1 to TRBJ1-1; D gene uncertain. This CDR3 region has 15 residues. CDR1 is MNHNS and CDR2 is SASEGT in the germline V gene. The DNA for the CDR3 is TGTGCCAGCCTTGAAGTGTCAGCTGGGAACACGGAAGCTTTCTTT. Its protein is CASLEVSAGNTEAFF.

J is TRBJ1-1 and V is TRBV19; 10 positions match TRBD1. Trimming at V came to 8 bases and at J to 4 bases, leaving 4 bases not matched to a gene. This CDR3 region has 13 residues. Germline CDR1 reads LNHDA; CDR2 reads SQIVND (reference sequence). CDR3 region: CASRTGGSTEAFF. In DNA, the CDR3 is TGTGCCAGTCGGACAGGGGGGAGCACTGAAGCTTTCTTT. Using reference TRBV19 and TRBJ1-1 for the parts outside the CDR3, the full variable domain is DGGITQSPKYLFRKEGQNVTLSCEQNLNHDAMYWYRQDPGQGLRLIYYSQIVNDFQKGDIAEGYSVSREKKESFPLTVTSAQKNPTAFYLCASRTGGSTEAFFGQGTRLTVV.